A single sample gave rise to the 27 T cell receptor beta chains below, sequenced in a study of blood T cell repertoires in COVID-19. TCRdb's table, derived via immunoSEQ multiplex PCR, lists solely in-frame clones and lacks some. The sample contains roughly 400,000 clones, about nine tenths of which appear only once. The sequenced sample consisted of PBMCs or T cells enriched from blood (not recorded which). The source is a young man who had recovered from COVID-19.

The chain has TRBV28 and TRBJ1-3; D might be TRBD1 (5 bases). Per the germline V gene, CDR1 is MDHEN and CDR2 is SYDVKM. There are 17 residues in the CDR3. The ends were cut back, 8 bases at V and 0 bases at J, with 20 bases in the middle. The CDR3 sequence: CASGGLTGTFSGNTIYF. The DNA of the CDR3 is TGTGCCAGCGGCGGTCTCACAGGCACGTTCTCTGGAAACACCATATATTTT.

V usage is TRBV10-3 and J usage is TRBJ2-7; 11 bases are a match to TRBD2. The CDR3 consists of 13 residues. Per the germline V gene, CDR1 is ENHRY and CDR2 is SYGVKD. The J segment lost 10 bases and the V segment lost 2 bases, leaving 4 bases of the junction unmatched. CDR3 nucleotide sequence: TGTGCCATCAGTGAGGAACTAGCGGGAGTACAGTACTTC. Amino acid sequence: CAISEELAGVQYF.

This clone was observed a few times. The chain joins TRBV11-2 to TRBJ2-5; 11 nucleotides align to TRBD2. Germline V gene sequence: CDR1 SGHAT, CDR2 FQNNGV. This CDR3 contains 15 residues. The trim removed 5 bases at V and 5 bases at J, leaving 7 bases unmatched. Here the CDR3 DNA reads TGTGCCAGCAGCATGACTAGCGGGGTTGTGGAGACCCAGTACTTC. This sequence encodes CASSMTSGVVETQYF.

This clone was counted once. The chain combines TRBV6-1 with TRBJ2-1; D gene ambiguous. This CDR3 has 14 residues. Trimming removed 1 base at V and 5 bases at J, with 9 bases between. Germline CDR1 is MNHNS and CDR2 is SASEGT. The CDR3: CASSEVLADNEQFF. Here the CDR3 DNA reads TGTGCCAGCAGTGAAGTTTTGGCCGACAATGAGCAGTTCTTC.

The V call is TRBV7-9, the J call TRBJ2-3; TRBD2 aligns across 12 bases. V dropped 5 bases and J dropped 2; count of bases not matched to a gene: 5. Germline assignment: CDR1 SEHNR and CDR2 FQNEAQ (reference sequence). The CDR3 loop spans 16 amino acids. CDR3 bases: TGTGCCAGCAGCCCAGGACTAGCGGGAAACACAGATACGCAGTATTTT. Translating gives CASSPGLAGNTDTQYF. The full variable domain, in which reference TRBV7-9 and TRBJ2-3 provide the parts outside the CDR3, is DTGVSQNPRHKITKRGQNVTFRCDPISEHNRLYWYRQTLGQGPEFLTYFQNEAQLEKSRLLSDRFSAERPKGSFSTLEIQRTEQGDSAMYLCASSPGLAGNTDTQYFGPGTRLTVL.

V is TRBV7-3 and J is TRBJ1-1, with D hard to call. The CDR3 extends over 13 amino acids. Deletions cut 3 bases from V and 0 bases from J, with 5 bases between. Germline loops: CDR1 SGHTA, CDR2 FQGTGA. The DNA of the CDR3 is TGTGCCAGCAGCTTGGGCATGAACACTGAAGCTTTCTTT. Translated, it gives CASSLGMNTEAFF.

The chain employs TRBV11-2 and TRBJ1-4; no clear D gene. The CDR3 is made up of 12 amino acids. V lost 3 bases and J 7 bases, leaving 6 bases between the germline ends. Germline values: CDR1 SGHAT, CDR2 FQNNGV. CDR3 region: CASSFRGEKLFF. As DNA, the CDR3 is TGTGCCAGCAGCTTCAGAGGTGAAAAACTGTTTTTT.

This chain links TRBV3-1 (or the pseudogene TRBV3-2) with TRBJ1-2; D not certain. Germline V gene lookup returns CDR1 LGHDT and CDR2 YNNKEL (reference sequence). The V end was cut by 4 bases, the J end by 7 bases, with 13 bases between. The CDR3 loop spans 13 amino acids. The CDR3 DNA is TGTGCCAGCAGCCCCAAGCGGGAGGGTGGCTACACCTTC. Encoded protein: CASSPKREGGYTF.

CDR3 protein: CASSVADSSGNTIYF. The CDR3 region has the DNA TGTGCCAGCAGCGTAGCTGATAGCTCTGGAAACACCATATATTTT. The rearrangement uses TRBV9 and TRBJ1-3; D ambiguous. The CDR3 totals 15 residues. Germline loops: CDR1 SGDLS, CDR2 YYNGEE. V was trimmed by 0 bases and J by 0 bases, leaving 7 bases between them.

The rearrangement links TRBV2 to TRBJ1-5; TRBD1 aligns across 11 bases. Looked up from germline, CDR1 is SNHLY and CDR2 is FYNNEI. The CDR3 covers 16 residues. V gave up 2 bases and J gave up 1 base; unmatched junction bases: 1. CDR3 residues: CASSEWTGGSNQPQHF. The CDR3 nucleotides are TGTGCCAGCAGTGAATGGACAGGGGGCAGCAATCAGCCCCAGCATTTT.

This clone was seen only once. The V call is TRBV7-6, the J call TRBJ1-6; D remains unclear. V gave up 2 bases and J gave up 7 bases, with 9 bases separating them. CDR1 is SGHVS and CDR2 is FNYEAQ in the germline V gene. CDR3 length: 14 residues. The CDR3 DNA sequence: TGTGCCAGCAGCTTAAGGGCGGGGAATTCACCCCTCCACTTT. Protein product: CASSLRAGNSPLHF.

CDR3 loop: CAWRGGSGYDEQYF. Here the CDR3 DNA reads TGTGCCTGGAGGGGCGGGAGTGGGTACGACGAGCAGTACTTC. The gene calls are TRBV30 and TRBJ2-7, with 7 bases aligning to TRBD2. V dropped 3 bases and J dropped 5; count of bases not matched to a gene: 10. Germline V lookup: CDR1 GTSNPN, CDR2 SVGIG (reference sequence). The CDR3 is 14 amino acids.

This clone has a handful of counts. As DNA, the CDR3 is TGTGCCAGTAACCATCTACAGGGGCGGGGGAACACTGAAGCTTTCTTT. As protein: CASNHLQGRGNTEAFF. V gene TRBV19 combines with J gene TRBJ1-1, with TRBD1 matching 7 bases. The ends lost 7 bases at V and 1 base at J; junction bases unmatched: 12. Germline assignment: CDR1 LNHDA and CDR2 SQIVND (reference sequence). This CDR3 spans 16 amino acids. Looking up the rest from reference TRBV19 and TRBJ1-1 gives the full variable domain: DGGITQSPKYLFRKEGQNVTLSCEQNLNHDAMYWYRQDPGQGLRLIYYSQIVNDFQKGDIAEGYSVSREKKESFPLTVTSAQKNPTAFYLCASNHLQGRGNTEAFFGQGTRLTVV.

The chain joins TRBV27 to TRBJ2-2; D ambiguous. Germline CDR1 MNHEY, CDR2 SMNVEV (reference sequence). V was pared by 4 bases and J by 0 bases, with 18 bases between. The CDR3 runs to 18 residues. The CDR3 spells CASSSVVTVSPNTGELFF. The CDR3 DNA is TGTGCCAGCAGTTCGGTGGTCACAGTATCCCCGAACACCGGGGAGCTGTTTTTT.

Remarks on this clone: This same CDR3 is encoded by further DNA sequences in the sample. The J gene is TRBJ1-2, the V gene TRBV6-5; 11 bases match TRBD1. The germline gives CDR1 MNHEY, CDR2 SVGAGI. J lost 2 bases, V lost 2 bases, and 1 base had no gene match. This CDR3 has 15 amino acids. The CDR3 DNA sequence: TGTGCCAGCAGTTACCGGGACAGGGGGAACTATGGCTACACCTTC. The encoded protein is CASSYRDRGNYGYTF.

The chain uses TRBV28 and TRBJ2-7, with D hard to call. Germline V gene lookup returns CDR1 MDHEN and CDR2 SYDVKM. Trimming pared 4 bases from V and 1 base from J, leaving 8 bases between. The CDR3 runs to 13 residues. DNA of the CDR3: TGTGCCAGCAGTTCCCCGCGGTCCTACGAGCAGTACTTC. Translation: CASSSPRSYEQYF.

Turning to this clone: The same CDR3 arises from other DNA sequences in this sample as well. The CDR3 DNA reads TGTGCCTGGAGCGGACAGGGTAGCAATCAGCCCCAGCATTTT. It encodes CAWSGQGSNQPQHF. This chain uses TRBV30 with TRBJ1-5; 8 bases map to TRBD1. V lost 3 bases and J lost 0; bases outside the gene matches: 1. This CDR3 contains 14 residues. The germline V gene encodes CDR1 GTSNPN and CDR2 SVGIG (reference sequence).

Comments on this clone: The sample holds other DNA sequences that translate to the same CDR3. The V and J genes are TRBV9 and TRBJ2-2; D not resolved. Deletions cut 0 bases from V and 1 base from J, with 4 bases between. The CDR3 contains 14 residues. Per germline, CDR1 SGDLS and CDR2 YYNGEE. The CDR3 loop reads CASSVGQNTGELFF. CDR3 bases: TGTGCCAGCAGCGTAGGGCAGAACACCGGGGAGCTGTTTTTT.

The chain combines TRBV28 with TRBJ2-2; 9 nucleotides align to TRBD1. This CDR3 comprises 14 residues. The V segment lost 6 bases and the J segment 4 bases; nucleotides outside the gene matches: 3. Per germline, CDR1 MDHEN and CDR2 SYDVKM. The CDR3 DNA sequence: TGTGCCAGCAGCCAGACAGGGGGCACCGGGGAGCTGTTTTTT. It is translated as CASSQTGGTGELFF.

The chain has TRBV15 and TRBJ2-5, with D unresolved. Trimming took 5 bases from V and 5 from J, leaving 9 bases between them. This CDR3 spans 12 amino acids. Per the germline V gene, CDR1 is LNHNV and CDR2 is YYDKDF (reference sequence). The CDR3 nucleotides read TGTGCCACCAGCTTCGCCCGGGAGACCCAGTACTTC. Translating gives CATSFARETQYF.

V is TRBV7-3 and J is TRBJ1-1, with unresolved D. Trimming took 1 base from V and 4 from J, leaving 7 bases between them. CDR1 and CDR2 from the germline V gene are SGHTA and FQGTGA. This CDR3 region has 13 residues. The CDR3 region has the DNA TGTGCCAGCAGCTTAATGCGAGGCACTGAAGCTTTCTTT. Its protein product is CASSLMRGTEAFF. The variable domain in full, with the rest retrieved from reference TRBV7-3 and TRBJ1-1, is GAGVSQTPSNKVTEKGKYVELRCDPISGHTALYWYRQSLGQGPEFLIYFQGTGAADDSGLPNDRFFAVRPEGSVSTLKIQRTERGDSAVYLCASSLMRGTEAFFGQGTRLTVV.

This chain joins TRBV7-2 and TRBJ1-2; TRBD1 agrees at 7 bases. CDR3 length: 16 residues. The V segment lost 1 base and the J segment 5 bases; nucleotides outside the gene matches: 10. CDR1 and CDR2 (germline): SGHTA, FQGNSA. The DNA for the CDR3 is TGTGCCAGCAGCTTAGTCGGGACAGCGGGTCTGTATGGCTACACCTTC. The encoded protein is CASSLVGTAGLYGYTF.

Written as DNA, the CDR3 is TGCGCCAGCAGGACCGGGTCCCCTATGAACACTGAAGCTTTCTTT. Residues: CASRTGSPMNTEAFF. The V and J genes are TRBV10-2 and TRBJ1-1, with D uncertain. The CDR3 sequence is 15 residues long. Germline values: CDR1 WSHSY, CDR2 SAAADI. V was cut by 6 bases and J by 0 bases, with 14 bases left in between.

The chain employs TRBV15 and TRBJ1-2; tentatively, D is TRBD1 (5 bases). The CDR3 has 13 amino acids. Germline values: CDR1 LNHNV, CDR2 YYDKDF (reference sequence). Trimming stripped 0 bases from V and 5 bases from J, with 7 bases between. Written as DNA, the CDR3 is TGTGCCACCAGCAGAGAACGACAGTATGGCTACACCTTC. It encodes CATSRERQYGYTF.

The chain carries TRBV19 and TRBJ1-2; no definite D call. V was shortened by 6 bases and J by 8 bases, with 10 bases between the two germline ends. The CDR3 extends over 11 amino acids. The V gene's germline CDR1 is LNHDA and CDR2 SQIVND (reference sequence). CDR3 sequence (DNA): TGTGCCAGTAGGCAGGAGGTAGGCTACACCTTC. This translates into CASRQEVGYTF.

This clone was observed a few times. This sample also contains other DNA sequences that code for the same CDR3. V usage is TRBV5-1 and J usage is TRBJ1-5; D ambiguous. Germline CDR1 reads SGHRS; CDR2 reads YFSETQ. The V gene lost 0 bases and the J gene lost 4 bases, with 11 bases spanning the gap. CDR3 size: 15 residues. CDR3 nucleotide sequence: TGCGCCAGCAGCTTGGGCGCGGGTGGAAATCAGCCCCAGCATTTT. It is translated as CASSLGAGGNQPQHF.

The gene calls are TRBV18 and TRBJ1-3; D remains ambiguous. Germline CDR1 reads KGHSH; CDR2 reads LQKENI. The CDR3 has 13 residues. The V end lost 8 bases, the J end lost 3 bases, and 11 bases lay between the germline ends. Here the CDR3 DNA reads TGTGCCAGCACTAGGGAGATTGGAAACACCATATATTTT. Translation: CASTREIGNTIYF.